Below are 5 T cell receptor beta chains sequenced from a single sample in a study of cytomegalovirus exposure and HLA in healthy donors (dated by TCRdb to about 2017). Library preparation employed the immunoSEQ multiplex PCR assay. For the multiplex PCR, a mixture combining 60 forward primers for TCR Vbeta segments and 13 reverse primers for TCR Jbeta segments was used. Sourced from immuneACCESS, this table was stored by TCRdb with only in-frame sequences that have V and J called. A share of the clones is absent; for the studies checked, an unresolved V gene accounts for under half, and the remainder has no known explanation. The sample table records 150,000 to 200,000 clones; around nine tenths of these occur just once. The ten largest make up roughly 1.8% of the sample. Sequenced material: PBMCs. The receptors shown here come from a woman aged 18-29 years in good health and CMV-seronegative.

The chain is built from TRBV5-1 and TRBJ2-1; 9 nucleotides line up with TRBD1. Germline values: CDR1 SGHRS, CDR2 YFSETQ. This CDR3 is 15 amino acids long. J was trimmed by 0 bases and V by 8 bases; bases with no gene match: 6. The CDR3 protein is CASKQGASSYNEQFF. The CDR3, as DNA: TGCGCCAGTAAACAGGGGGCGAGCTCCTACAATGAGCAGTTCTTC. The full variable domain, rest sourced from reference TRBV5-1 and TRBJ2-1, is KAGVTQTPRYLIKTRGQQVTLSCSPISGHRSVSWYQQTPGQGLQFLFEYFSETQRNKGNFPGRFSGRQFSNSRSEMNVSTLELGDSALYLCASKQGASSYNEQFFGPGTRLTVL.

The chain recombines TRBV5-1 with TRBJ2-3; 7 bases fit TRBD2. The CDR3 sequence is 15 residues long. The J segment lost 4 bases and the V segment lost 2 bases, leaving 7 bases of the junction unmatched. Germline-derived CDR1 and CDR2 are SGHRS and YFSETQ. The DNA of the CDR3 is TGCGCCAGCAGCTTTGGGGGGGGAGCGTCAGATACGCAGTATTTT. Encoded protein: CASSFGGGASDTQYF.

CDR3 coding DNA: TGTGCCAGCAGCCGATTGTCGGGGGAGTACGAAAAACTGTTTTTT. This encodes CASSRLSGEYEKLFF. The genes are TRBV7-9 and TRBJ1-4; a possible D gene is TRBD1 (5 bases). Germline CDR1 and CDR2: SEHNR and FQNEAQ (reference sequence). Trimming shortened V by 5 bases and J by 8 bases, and 18 bases separated the two germline ends. The CDR3 covers 15 residues.

V usage is TRBV11-3 and J usage is TRBJ2-2; D unclear. Germline V gene sequence: CDR1 SGHNT, CDR2 YENEEA. The CDR3 loop spans 10 amino acids. V lost 4 bases, J lost 10 bases, and 4 bases lay in between. CDR3 sequence: CASSSKELFF. Written as DNA, the CDR3 is TGTGCCAGCAGCTCAAAGGAGCTGTTTTTT.

This clone was observed once. The gene calls are TRBV5-1 and TRBJ2-7; maybe TRBD1 (6 bases). The V gene lost 1 base and the J gene lost 5 bases, with 16 bases spanning the gap. Per the germline V gene, CDR1 is SGHRS and CDR2 is YFSETQ. This CDR3 is built from 15 residues. CDR3 nucleotides: TGCGCCAGCAGCTTGCAGTTGGGGGCGCAAGACGAGCAGTACTTC. Its protein product is CASSLQLGAQDEQYF.